This T cell receptor (beta chain) was obtained from a study of PD-1 blockade in classical Hodgkin lymphoma. V shed 5 bases and J 2 bases; nucleotides not matched to a gene: 3. The length of the CDR3 is 14 residues. CDR1 is LNHDA and CDR2 is SQIVND in the germline V gene (reference sequence). Exposure to brentuximab vedotin varied, and each patient had relapsed following autologous stem cell transplantation. Some clones are missing from TCRdb's copy, which holds only in-frame ones; the method was immunoSEQ multiplex PCR. The sample carries 90,000 to 100,000 clones, roughly 79% recorded once. Sequenced material: peripheral blood mononuclear cells (PBMCs), taken before the second cycle of nivolumab. The chain joins TRBV19 to TRBJ1-5, with TRBD1 identical over 7 bases. The source is a human donor with classical Hodgkin lymphoma. As DNA, the CDR3 is TGTGCCAGTAGTCCCGGACAGGGCAATCAGCCCCAGCATTTT. Translating gives CASSPGQGNQPQHF. Looking up the rest from reference TRBV19 and TRBJ1-5 gives the full variable domain: DGGITQSPKYLFRKEGQNVTLSCEQNLNHDAMYWYRQDPGQGLRLIYYSQIVNDFQKGDIAEGYSVSREKKESFPLTVTSAQKNPTAFYLCASSPGQGNQPQHFGDGTRLSIL.